These T cell receptor beta chains were read from a single sample in a study of T cell repertoires in cytomegalovirus infection. The antigens these receptors bind are not known. TCRdb re-called the reads through MiXCR, storing one row per CDR3 protein. The profile shows around 230,000 distinct CDR3 sequences, around 40% of them singletons. The starting material was CD8+ T cells from cultured PBMCs, obtained from culture after CMV antigen stimulation. The receptors shown here come from a human donor in good health (CMV status not recorded). Some clones in this sample may be carry-over from other donors' samples. Each CDR3 is given with its conserved first and last residue. The D gene is left open where the match is weak. Expanded clones are given a class, and other clones once, few, many or no size at all.

CDR3: CASSPEASYEQYF; DNA: TGTGCCAGCAGCCCCGAGGCGAGCTACGAGCAGTACTTC; J: TRBJ2-7; size: few; D: NA; V: TRBV7-9
CDR3: CSANDRVGQPQHF; DNA: TGCAGTGCTAATGACAGGGTTGGACAGCCCCAGCATTTT; J: TRBJ1-5; size: NA; D: TRBD1; V: TRBV20-1
CDR3: CASSFQGHSGNTIYF; DNA: TGTGCCAGCAGCTTTCAGGGACACTCTGGAAACACCATATATTTT; J: TRBJ1-3; size: few; D: NA; V: TRBV7-9
CDR3: CASSLLGGQGDEQFF; DNA: TGTGCCAGCAGTTTATTAGGGGGCCAGGGCGATGAGCAGTTCTTC; J: TRBJ2-1; size: NA; D: TRBD1; V: TRBV12-3/TRBV12-4
CDR3: CSARVAGLADQLSYNEQFF; DNA: TGCAGTGCTAGAGTTGCGGGGCTAGCGGACCAGCTCTCCTACAATGAGCAGTTCTTC; J: TRBJ2-1; size: few; D: TRBD2; V: TRBV20-1
CDR3: CASKEGMSNQPQHF; DNA: TGTGCCAGCAAGGAGGGAATGAGCAATCAGCCCCAGCATTTT; J: TRBJ1-5; size: NA; D: NA; V: TRBV6-5
CDR3: CASGNDGTRANYGYTF; DNA: TGTGCTAGTGGCAACGATGGGACACGAGCTAACTATGGCTACACCTTC; J: TRBJ1-2; size: NA; D: NA; V: TRBV12-5
CDR3: CASSPRSNEQFF; DNA: TGTGCCAGCAGCCCCCGGAGCAATGAGCAGTTCTTC; J: TRBJ2-1; size: NA; D: NA; V: TRBV7-6
CDR3: CASSLWSGGRADTQYF; DNA: TGTGCCAGCAGCTTATGGTCTGGCGGGAGAGCAGATACGCAGTATTTT; J: TRBJ2-3; size: NA; D: TRBD2; V: TRBV7-3
CDR3: CASSSPMRSGETQYF; DNA: TGTGCCAGCAGTTCCCCAATGAGATCCGGCGAGACCCAGTACTTC; J: TRBJ2-5; size: NA; D: NA; V: TRBV27
CDR3: CASSEAGSYNEQFF; DNA: TGTGCCAGCAGTGAAGCGGGCTCCTACAATGAGCAGTTCTTC; J: TRBJ2-1; size: once; D: NA; V: TRBV2
CDR3: CASAIDRGAYEQFF; DNA: TGTGCTAGTGCCATAGACAGGGGGGCATATGAGCAGTTCTTC; J: TRBJ2-1; size: NA; D: TRBD1; V: TRBV12-5
CDR3: CASRSGTGWTEAFF; DNA: TGTGCCAGCAGATCCGGGACAGGGTGGACTGAAGCTTTCTTT; J: TRBJ1-1; size: NA; D: TRBD1; V: TRBV6-5
CDR3: CASSSPAGVFNEQYF; DNA: TGCGCCAGCAGCTCCCCAGCGGGAGTATTCAACGAGCAGTACTTC; J: TRBJ2-7; size: NA; D: TRBD2; V: TRBV4-1
CDR3: CASSPVGNTEAFF; DNA: TGTGCCAGCAGTCCCGTGGGGAACACTGAAGCTTTCTTT; J: TRBJ1-1; size: NA; D: NA; V: TRBV7-6
CDR3: CASSLEGGGWDEQFF; DNA: TGTGCCAGCAGCTTAGAAGGCGGGGGTTGGGATGAGCAGTTCTTC; J: TRBJ2-1; size: few; D: TRBD2; V: TRBV7-9
CDR3: CASSLAGDDGNQPQHF; DNA: TGTGCCAGCAGTTTGGCAGGGGATGATGGCAATCAGCCCCAGCATTTT; J: TRBJ1-5; size: few; D: NA; V: TRBV27
CDR3: CASTPGPGRYNSPLHF; DNA: TGTGCCAGCACCCCGGGGCCGGGACGGTATAATTCACCCCTCCACTTT; J: TRBJ1-6; size: few; D: NA; V: TRBV6-6
CDR3: CAIRGQLNEKLFF; DNA: TGTGCCATCAGAGGACAGCTAAATGAAAAACTGTTTTTT; J: TRBJ1-4; size: NA; D: NA; V: TRBV10-3
CDR3: CASYGERQGAQGYTF; DNA: TGTGCCAGCTATGGGGAACGACAGGGGGCACAGGGCTACACCTTC; J: TRBJ1-2; size: NA; D: TRBD1; V: TRBV2
CDR3: CASSSLGEPSRYGYTF; DNA: TGTGCCAGCAGCTCCCTCGGGGAGCCTTCTCGATATGGCTACACCTTC; J: TRBJ1-2; size: NA; D: NA; V: TRBV5-8
CDR3: CASSPQGAGGELFF; DNA: TGTGCCAGCAGCCCTCAGGGGGCGGGCGGGGAGCTGTTTTTT; J: TRBJ2-2; size: NA; D: TRBD1; V: TRBV7-6